These 20 T cell receptor beta chains were all obtained from the same sample, sequenced in a study of shared clonotypes between healthy human individuals (dated by TCRdb to 2018 to 2020). Preparation of the library involved the immunoSEQ multiplex PCR assay. TCRdb carries this immuneACCESS record with in-frame sequences only. Its versions omit some clonotypes, under half of them owing to an unresolved V gene in the studies checked, with the rest unexplained. This sample lists about 1 million clones; 75% were detected once. The ten largest clones represent approximately 1.5% of the sample. Sequencing was performed on memory CD4+ T cells sorted from blood. This sample's cell subset or site label indicates: CD45RA-negative fraction. The receptors here all came from a man aged 18 to 35 in good health.

This rearrangement joins TRBV25-1 to TRBJ1-1; tentatively, D is TRBD1 (6 bases). V was shortened by 6 bases and J by 2 bases, with 16 bases between the two germline ends. There are 15 residues in the CDR3. Germline V gene lookup returns CDR1 MGHDK and CDR2 SYGVNS. In DNA, the CDR3 is TGTGCCAGCAGCAGACCAGGGGCTCGAAACACTGAAGCTTTCTTT. Protein sequence: CASSRPGARNTEAFF. The whole variable domain, remainder taken from reference TRBV25-1 and TRBJ1-1, is EADIYQTPRYLVIGTGKKITLECSQTMGHDKMYWYQQDPGMELHLIHYSYGVNSTEKGDLSSESTVSRIRTEHFPLTLESARPSHTSQYLCASSRPGARNTEAFFGQGTRLTVV.

The V and J genes are TRBV5-1 and TRBJ2-3; D gene unclear. This CDR3 comprises 15 residues. Looked up from germline, CDR1 is SGHRS and CDR2 is YFSETQ. The V and J ends lost 0 bases and 6 bases respectively, with 14 bases between them. CDR3 sequence reads: CASSLGPPAGDTQYF. The DNA for the CDR3 is TGCGCCAGCAGCTTGGGGCCCCCTGCAGGCGATACGCAGTATTTT.

The J gene is TRBJ1-3, the V gene TRBV5-1; D is undetermined. CDR1 and CDR2 from the germline V gene are SGHRS and YFSETQ. This CDR3 comprises 16 residues. The ends were cut back, 0 bases at V and 1 base at J, with 11 bases in the middle. The DNA for the CDR3 is TGCGCCAGCAGCTTGGCAGCAGGAGGATCTGGAAACACCATATATTTT. Its protein product is CASSLAAGGSGNTIYF.

The chain links TRBV5-6 to TRBJ2-5; TRBD1 matches 8 bases. J lost 4 bases, V lost 6 bases, and 5 bases had no gene match. Germline V gene sequence: CDR1 SGHDT, CDR2 YYEEEE. The CDR3 spans 13 residues. For the CDR3, the DNA is TGTGCCAGCATGGGACAGGCCGGAGAGACCCAGTACTTC. It specifies CASMGQAGETQYF.

V gene TRBV28 combines with J gene TRBJ1-5, with 10 bases aligning to TRBD1. V gave up 8 bases and J gave up 5 bases; unmatched junction bases: 15. This CDR3 spans 17 amino acids. The germline V gene encodes CDR1 MDHEN and CDR2 SYDVKM. In DNA, the CDR3 is TGTGCCAGCTTCCCGCCCCGGGGACAGGGGTCCTATCAGCCCCAGCATTTT. Translated: CASFPPRGQGSYQPQHF.

This clone showed up just once. The chain has TRBV6-5 and TRBJ2-5; a possible D gene is TRBD2 (5 bases). This CDR3 is built from 15 residues. V lost 0 bases to trimming and J lost 4 bases, with 12 bases between them. Germline V gives CDR1 MNHEY, CDR2 SVGAGI. DNA of the CDR3: TGTGCCAGCAGTTACTCGAGGGCTAGCAGAGAGACCCAGTACTTC. Amino acid sequence: CASSYSRASRETQYF.

This rearrangement joins TRBV18 to TRBJ2-5; D call uncertain. CDR3 length equals 16 residues. CDR1 and CDR2 (germline): KGHSH, LQKENI. V gave up 6 bases and J gave up 5 bases, with 22 bases separating them. DNA of the CDR3: TGTGCCAGCTCTCCTGTCACCTCGCGGCGTACGGAGACCCAGTACTTC. Translated: CASSPVTSRRTETQYF.

This chain links TRBV7-3 with TRBJ2-2; possibly TRBD2 for D (6 bases). V was pared by 5 bases and J by 6 bases, with 16 bases between. The CDR3 consists of 15 residues. Germline lookup yields CDR1 SGHTA and CDR2 FQGTGA. The CDR3 DNA follows: TGTGCCAGCAGCGTTTCGGGGGTTTCGGCCGGGGAGCTGTTTTTT. As protein: CASSVSGVSAGELFF.

The chain is built from TRBV9 and TRBJ2-5; 8 bases are a match to TRBD1. Germline lookup yields CDR1 SGDLS and CDR2 YYNGEE. V shed 0 bases, J shed 4 bases, and the junction held 11 bases outside the gene matches. The CDR3 extends over 17 amino acids. The CDR3 DNA sequence: TGTGCCAGCAGCGTAGCTGTGGCAGGGGGCGCGGGAGAGACCCAGTACTTC. Its translation: CASSVAVAGGAGETQYF.

The V and J genes are TRBV2 and TRBJ2-7; no definite D call. V gave up 3 bases and J gave up 0 bases, with 9 bases separating them. Germline CDR1 reads SNHLY; CDR2 reads FYNNEI. The CDR3 sequence is 14 residues long. The DNA for the CDR3 is TGTGCCAGCAGTGATCGGACGCACTCCTACGAGCAGTACTTC. As protein: CASSDRTHSYEQYF.

The V gene is TRBV5-6, the J gene TRBJ2-3; D gene unclear. Germline CDR1 reads SGHDT; CDR2 reads YYEEEE. The V gene lost 0 bases and the J gene lost 6 bases, with 8 bases spanning the gap. CDR3 length equals 13 residues. CDR3 in DNA: TGTGCCAGCAGCTTGGCAGGCTGGGATACGCAGTATTTT. The encoded protein is CASSLAGWDTQYF. Full variable domain (missing parts from reference TRBV5-6 and TRBJ2-3): DAGVTQSPTHLIKTRGQQVTLRCSPKSGHDTVSWYQQALGQGPQFIFQYYEEEERQRGNFPDRFSGHQFPNYSSELNVNALLLGDSALYLCASSLAGWDTQYFGPGTRLTVL.

V and J are TRBV4-1 and TRBJ2-3; D is undetermined. The CDR3 is made up of 15 amino acids. Deletions cut 2 bases from V and 3 bases from J, with 12 bases between. Germline values: CDR1 MGHRA, CDR2 YSYEKL. CDR3: CASSQQWSGTDTQYF. The CDR3 DNA reads TGCGCCAGCAGCCAACAGTGGAGTGGGACAGATACGCAGTATTTT.

This chain joins TRBV18 and TRBJ1-1; TRBD1 aligns across 9 bases. From germline, CDR1 is KGHSH and CDR2 LQKENI. The CDR3 consists of 14 residues. V lost 4 bases to trimming and J lost 4 bases; unmatched junction nucleotides: 4. The CDR3 loop is CASSHRGRATEAFF. In DNA, the CDR3 is TGTGCCAGCTCACACAGGGGGCGAGCCACTGAAGCTTTCTTT.

The chain recombines TRBV4-1 with TRBJ1-1, with D possibly matching TRBD1 (5 bases). Germline loops: CDR1 MGHRA, CDR2 YSYEKL. The CDR3 is 15 residues long. Trimming removed 3 bases from V and 11 bases from J, with 22 bases in between. CDR3 amino acids: CASSQTAGWGPWAFF. In DNA form, the CDR3 reads TGCGCCAGCAGCCAGACCGCAGGGTGGGGCCCGTGGGCTTTCTTT.

The CDR3 sequence: CAWSMSGATGNTIYF. The CDR3 DNA reads TGTGCCTGGAGCATGTCCGGCGCAACTGGAAACACCATATATTTT. J is TRBJ1-3 and V is TRBV30; D gene unclear. Trimming removed 3 bases from V and 2 bases from J, with 14 bases in between. The germline CDR1 and CDR2 sequences are GTSNPN and SVGIG (reference sequence). CDR3 size: 15 residues.

In its sample, this clone was seen a few times. The chain's CDR3 is CASSQDGTGTRGYTF. The CDR3 DNA is TGTGCCAGCAGCCAAGATGGGACAGGGACTCGAGGCTACACCTTC. The rearrangement uses TRBV14 and TRBJ1-2; TRBD1 agrees at 9 bases. Germline V gene data show CDR1 as SGHDN and CDR2 as FVKESK. The CDR3 has 15 residues. The junction had 7 bases not matched to a gene; V was cut back by 0 bases and J by 8 bases.

J is TRBJ2-7 and V is TRBV18; D gene uncertain. Germline V gene sequence: CDR1 KGHSH, CDR2 LQKENI. Trimming shortened V by 6 bases and J by 0 bases, and 12 bases separated the two germline ends. CDR3 length: 14 residues. The CDR3 loop is CASSPPRPSYEQYF. CDR3 nucleotides: TGTGCCAGCTCCCCCCCACGGCCCTCCTACGAGCAGTACTTC. Together with reference TRBV18 and TRBJ2-7, the CDR3 gives the full variable domain: NAGVMQNPRHLVRRRGQEARLRCSPMKGHSHVYWYRQLPEEGLKFMVYLQKENIIDESGMPKERFSAEFPKEGPSILRIQQVVRGDSAAYFCASSPPRPSYEQYFGPGTRLTVT.

This chain connects TRBV30 to TRBJ1-2; TRBD1 matches at 9 bases. Germline V gene sequence: CDR1 GTSNPN, CDR2 SVGIG (reference sequence). Trimming cost V 1 base and J 4 bases; bases outside gene matches: 7. The CDR3 has 15 residues. This CDR3 reads CAWSAPQGAGYGYTF. CDR3 nucleotides: TGTGCCTGGAGTGCGCCACAGGGGGCAGGCTATGGCTACACCTTC. Supplemented by reference TRBV30 and TRBJ1-2, the full variable domain reads SQTIHQWPATLVQPVGSPLSLECTVEGTSNPNLYWYRQAAGRGLQLLFYSVGIGQISSEVPQNLSASRPQDRQFILSSKKLLLSDSGFYLCAWSAPQGAGYGYTFGSGTRLTVV.

About this clone itself: The sample has other DNA sequences that encode this CDR3 too. The chain uses TRBV11-2 and TRBJ1-2; maybe TRBD1 (6 bases). V was cut by 0 bases and J by 8 bases, with 7 bases left in between. Germline CDR1 SGHAT, CDR2 FQNNGV. The CDR3 spans 12 residues. The CDR3: CASSLDRGGYTF. CDR3 sequence (DNA): TGTGCCAGCAGCTTAGACAGGGGAGGCTACACCTTC.

V is TRBV6-5 and J is TRBJ2-6, with D perhaps TRBD1 (6 bases). The CDR3 spans 15 residues. CDR1 and CDR2 from the germline V gene are MNHEY and SVGAGI. V was shortened by 7 bases and J by 0 bases, with 10 bases between the two germline ends. The CDR3 region is CASTYRVSGANVLTF. The CDR3, as DNA: TGTGCCAGCACCTACAGGGTCTCTGGGGCCAACGTCCTGACTTTC.